Presented here are 3 T cell receptor beta chains from one specimen sequenced in a study of cytomegalovirus exposure and HLA in healthy donors. PCR used 60 Vbeta primers and 13 Jbeta primers. Measured with immunoSEQ multiplex PCR; TCRdb has only the in-frame clones, and not every one. The table includes roughly 90,000 clones, about 68% detected once. Sequencing input: PBMCs. The source of these receptors is a man in his thirties or forties in good health and CMV-seropositive.

The rearrangement joins TRBV5-6 to TRBJ1-2, with 9 positions matching TRBD1. CDR3 length equals 13 residues. V lost 5 bases to trimming and J lost 4 bases; unmatched junction nucleotides: 3. Germline values: CDR1 SGHDT, CDR2 YYEEEE. This chain's CDR3 is CASSQDRGYGYTF. The CDR3 DNA follows: TGTGCCAGCAGTCAGGACAGGGGCTATGGCTACACCTTC.

The J gene is TRBJ2-6, the V gene TRBV4-3; possible D gene TRBD1, 6 bases. Germline V gives CDR1 LGHNA, CDR2 YSLEER. CDR3 size: 16 residues. V was pared by 9 bases and J by 0 bases, with 15 bases between. CDR3 DNA sequence: TGCGCCAGTTCACAGGGTCCCACCTCTGGGGCCAACGTCCTGACTTTC. It translates to CASSQGPTSGANVLTF.

The chain employs TRBV7-9 and TRBJ2-5; possible D gene TRBD2, 6 bases. The CDR3 covers 13 residues. Germline assignment: CDR1 SEHNR and CDR2 FQNEAQ (reference sequence). Between the trimmed V and J ends, which lost 5 bases and 4 bases, there was a span of 11 bases. DNA for the CDR3: TGTGCCAGCAGCGGGACTGGGGGAGAGACCCAGTACTTC. Translation: CASSGTGGETQYF.